This record concerns one TCR beta chain sequence. Method: immunoSEQ multiplex PCR; TCRdb's copy keeps in-frame clones and lacks some. Here the sample spans tens of thousands of clones, approximately 92% being singletons. The trim removed 0 bases at V and 0 bases at J, leaving 17 bases unmatched. The CDR3 runs to 20 residues. Per germline, CDR1 SGDLS and CDR2 YYNGEE. The sample comes from a study of T cell changes during pregnancy in multiple sclerosis. The receptor was derived from a female donor with multiple sclerosis, enrolled in a pregnancy study. This specimen consisted of CD4+ T cells from peripheral blood mononuclear cells, obtained before pregnancy. The rearrangement uses TRBV9 and TRBJ2-7; TRBD2 aligns across 8 bases. In DNA form, the CDR3 reads TGTGCCAGCAGCGTAGTATGGATGGGGTGGTTAGCGGGGCCCTCCTACGAGCAGTACTTC. Its translation: CASSVVWMGWLAGPSYEQYF.